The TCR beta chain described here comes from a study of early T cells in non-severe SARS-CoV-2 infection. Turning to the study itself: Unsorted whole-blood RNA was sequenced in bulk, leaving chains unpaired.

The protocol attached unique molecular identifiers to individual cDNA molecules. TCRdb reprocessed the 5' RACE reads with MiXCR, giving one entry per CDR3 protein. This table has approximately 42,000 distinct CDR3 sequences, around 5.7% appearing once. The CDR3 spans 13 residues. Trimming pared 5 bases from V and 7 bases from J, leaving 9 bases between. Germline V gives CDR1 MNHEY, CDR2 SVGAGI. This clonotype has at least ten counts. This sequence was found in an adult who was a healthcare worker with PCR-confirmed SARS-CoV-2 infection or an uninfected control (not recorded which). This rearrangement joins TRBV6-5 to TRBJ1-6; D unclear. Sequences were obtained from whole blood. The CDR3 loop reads CASSPGTNSPLHF. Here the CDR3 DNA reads TGTGCCAGCAGTCCAGGTACCAATTCACCCCTCCACTTT.